One sample yielded the 32 T cell receptor beta chains listed below, sequenced in a study of early T cells in non-severe SARS-CoV-2 infection. TCRdb re-analysed the 5' RACE reads in MiXCR, keeping a single row per CDR3 protein. The sample contains 60,000 to 65,000 distinct CDR3 sequences, under 15% of which appear only once. The sequencing input was whole blood. Receptors originate from an adult who was a healthcare worker with PCR-confirmed SARS-CoV-2 infection or an uninfected control (not recorded which).

This clonotype appeared many times. The chain uses TRBV7-9 and TRBJ1-1; a weak D match, TRBD1 (5 bases). Trimming cost V 3 bases and J 4 bases, with 15 bases left between them. Germline V gives CDR1 SEHNR, CDR2 FQNEAQ (reference sequence). This CDR3 is 15 amino acids long. The CDR3, as DNA: TGTGCCAGCAGCTTGGGGGGTGGAGGTACCACTGAAGCTTTCTTT. It is translated as CASSLGGGGTTEAFF. Together with reference TRBV7-9 and TRBJ1-1, the CDR3 gives the full variable domain: DTGVSQNPRHKITKRGQNVTFRCDPISEHNRLYWYRQTLGQGPEFLTYFQNEAQLEKSRLLSDRFSAERPKGSFSTLEIQRTEQGDSAMYLCASSLGGGGTTEAFFGQGTRLTVV.

In its sample, this clonotype was seen many times. CDR3 DNA sequence: TGCAGCGCCGTGGGACAGGGGAATGAAGCTTTCTTT. Its protein is CSAVGQGNEAFF. The chain employs TRBV29-1 and TRBJ1-1; 10 bases fit TRBD1. This CDR3 comprises 12 residues. Per the germline V gene, CDR1 is SQVTM and CDR2 is ANQGSEA. J lost 7 bases, V lost 7 bases, and 6 bases had no gene match.

There are many counts of this clonotype. The chain combines TRBV11-2 with TRBJ2-3; D could derive from TRBD1 or TRBD2 (6 bases each). The V end lost 7 bases, the J end lost 0 bases, and 17 bases lay between the germline ends. The germline gives CDR1 SGHAT, CDR2 FQNNGV. CDR3 length equals 16 residues. DNA for the CDR3: TGTGCCAGCACTCTCCGGGGGCGCAAAAGCACAGATACGCAGTATTTT. This encodes CASTLRGRKSTDTQYF.

The V call is TRBV11-3, the J call TRBJ1-6; D not resolved. In germline, CDR1 is SGHNT, CDR2 YENEEA. V lost 5 bases, J lost 7 bases, and 21 bases lay in between. This CDR3 has 17 amino acids. The CDR3 here is CASSGSTHAEQNSPLHF. The DNA of the CDR3 is TGTGCCAGCAGCGGATCCACCCACGCGGAACAGAATTCACCCCTCCACTTT. The entire variable domain, with the rest obtained from reference TRBV11-3 and TRBJ1-6, is as follows: EAGVVQSPRYKIIEKKQPVAFWCNPISGHNTLYWYLQNLGQGPELLIRYENEEAVDDSQLPKDRFSAERLKGVDSTLKIQPAELGDSAVYLCASSGSTHAEQNSPLHFGNGTRLTVT.

This clonotype was counted only a few times. V usage is TRBV2 and J usage is TRBJ2-7, with D unresolved. Germline V lookup: CDR1 SNHLY, CDR2 FYNNEI. Trimming stripped 4 bases from V and 2 bases from J, with 15 bases between. This CDR3 is built from 15 residues. The CDR3 nucleotides are TGTGCCAGCAGTGCCCGACCCACCGGAACCTACGAGCAGTACTTC. It encodes CASSARPTGTYEQYF.

The sample holds a few counts of this clonotype. This chain joins TRBV29-1 and TRBJ1-5; a weak D match, TRBD1 (5 bases). This CDR3 has 12 amino acids. Germline V gene data show CDR1 as SQVTM and CDR2 as ANQGSEA. V was pared by 7 bases and J by 3 bases, with 10 bases between. The CDR3 nucleotides read TGCAGCGGAGGGGATATCAATCAGCCCCAGCATTTT. Translated, it gives CSGGDINQPQHF.

This clonotype was detected many times. The chain has TRBV5-4 and TRBJ2-1, with D possibly matching TRBD2 (5 bases). The CDR3 has 13 amino acids. V dropped 4 bases and J dropped 8 bases, with 13 bases sitting between them. Germline values: CDR1 SGHNT, CDR2 YYREEE (reference sequence). The DNA of the CDR3 is TGTGCCAGCAGCGCCGGGAAGGGCGATGAGCAGTTCTTC. Amino acid sequence: CASSAGKGDEQFF.

The chain combines TRBV6-5 with TRBJ1-2, with a weak D call TRBD1 (6 bases). V lost 5 bases and J 1 base, leaving 8 bases between the germline ends. Per germline, CDR1 MNHEY and CDR2 SVGAGI. The CDR3 runs to 13 residues. In nucleotides, the CDR3 is TGTGCCAGCAGTGTGGACAGTAACTATGGCTACACCTTC. As protein: CASSVDSNYGYTF.

This clonotype was observed a handful of times. The chain couples TRBV29-1 to TRBJ2-2; D remains ambiguous. V was shortened by 8 bases and J by 7 bases, with 17 bases between the two germline ends. Per germline, CDR1 SQVTM and CDR2 ANQGSEA. This CDR3 contains 13 residues. The CDR3 is CSIRTRSGGELFF. DNA for the CDR3: TGCAGCATTAGGACCCGATCCGGCGGGGAGCTGTTTTTT.

This clonotype was observed at least ten times. The gene calls are TRBV20-1 and TRBJ2-1; 10 positions match TRBD2. The CDR3 spans 15 residues. Germline CDR1 reads DFQATT; CDR2 reads SNEGSKA (reference sequence). Trimming removed 5 bases from V and 3 bases from J; junction bases left unmatched: 7. CDR3 sequence: CSAPLAGVDYNEQFF. The CDR3, as DNA: TGCAGTGCTCCCCTAGCGGGAGTGGACTACAATGAGCAGTTCTTC.

This clonotype was observed a few times. J is TRBJ2-7 and V is TRBV3-1, with a tentative D call TRBD1 (5 bases). CDR3 length equals 13 residues. Germline CDR1 LGHDT, CDR2 YNNKEL (reference sequence). The V gene lost 8 bases and the J gene lost 0 bases, with 11 bases spanning the gap. Written as DNA, the CDR3 is TGTGCCAGCCTCAGCAGGGACTCCTACGAGCAGTACTTC. Its translation: CASLSRDSYEQYF.

This clonotype was counted at least ten times. The CDR3 loop reads CSARDDGSGNIQYF. CDR3 DNA: TGCAGTGCTAGAGATGATGGGTCAGGGAACATTCAGTACTTC. The chain joins TRBV20-1 to TRBJ2-4, with D possibly matching TRBD1 (5 bases). The germline CDR1 and CDR2 sequences are DFQATT and SNEGSKA (reference sequence). The CDR3 is 14 amino acids. V gave up 0 bases and J gave up 7 bases, with 13 bases separating them.

This clonotype occurred many times. This rearrangement joins TRBV18 to TRBJ1-5, with TRBD1 identical over 9 bases. The CDR3 loop spans 14 amino acids. The germline gives CDR1 KGHSH, CDR2 LQKENI. J lost 6 bases, V lost 3 bases, and 3 bases had no gene match. CDR3 amino acids: CASSPPDRGQPQHF. The DNA of the CDR3 is TGTGCCAGCTCACCTCCGGACAGGGGTCAGCCCCAGCATTTT.

V usage is TRBV7-3 and J usage is TRBJ2-7; D gene ambiguous. Germline V gene sequence: CDR1 SGHTA, CDR2 FQGTGA. Trimming pared 5 bases from V and 4 bases from J, leaving 12 bases between. This CDR3 is built from 13 residues. The CDR3 sequence: CASSQVVGYEQYF. The CDR3 DNA follows: TGTGCCAGCAGCCAGGTCGTAGGGTACGAGCAGTACTTC. The full variable domain, rest sourced from reference TRBV7-3 and TRBJ2-7, is GAGVSQTPSNKVTEKGKYVELRCDPISGHTALYWYRQSLGQGPEFLIYFQGTGAADDSGLPNDRFFAVRPEGSVSTLKIQRTERGDSAVYLCASSQVVGYEQYFGPGTRLTVT.

In its sample, this clonotype was seen a few times. The genes are TRBV30 and TRBJ2-3, with 10 nucleotides matching TRBD1. Germline CDR1 is GTSNPN and CDR2 is SVGIG (reference sequence). V dropped 4 bases and J dropped 6; count of bases not matched to a gene: 7. The CDR3 sequence is 14 residues long. The CDR3: CAWKLGQGSDTQYF. CDR3 DNA sequence: TGTGCCTGGAAGCTGGGACAGGGGTCGGATACGCAGTATTTT. Supplemented by reference TRBV30 and TRBJ2-3, the full variable domain reads SQTIHQWPATLVQPVGSPLSLECTVEGTSNPNLYWYRQAAGRGLQLLFYSVGIGQISSEVPQNLSASRPQDRQFILSSKKLLLSDSGFYLCAWKLGQGSDTQYFGPGTRLTVL.

This clonotype has just a few counts. V and J are TRBV29-1 and TRBJ1-1; D possibly corresponds to TRBD1 (6 bases). The CDR3 is 13 residues long. V dropped 4 bases and J dropped 0 bases, with 9 bases sitting between them. Germline V lookup: CDR1 SQVTM, CDR2 ANQGSEA. For the CDR3, the DNA is TGCAGCGTTGCAAGGACAGTGAACACTGAAGCTTTCTTT. Translated: CSVARTVNTEAFF.

This clonotype was seen just once. The chain recombines TRBV20-1 with TRBJ2-7; 7 nucleotides match TRBD1. The ends lost 3 bases at V and 2 bases at J; junction bases unmatched: 4. The CDR3 consists of 13 residues. The germline V gene encodes CDR1 DFQATT and CDR2 SNEGSKA (reference sequence). DNA of the CDR3: TGCAGTGCTAGCCGGGACAGTCCCTACGAGCAGTACTTC. It translates to CSASRDSPYEQYF.

This clonotype occurred a few times. V gene TRBV24-1 combines with J gene TRBJ1-4; 8 bases are shared with TRBD1. J lost 8 bases, V lost 3 bases, and 10 bases had no gene match. From germline, CDR1 is KGHDR and CDR2 SFDVKD. This CDR3 is built from 16 residues. CDR3 nucleotide sequence: TGTGCCACCAGTGATCCCAAGGACAGGGAGGGCGAAAAACTGTTTTTT. Encoded protein: CATSDPKDREGEKLFF.

CDR3 nucleotides: TGTGCCAGCAGTCGGCGGGGGGGCTCCACAGATACGCAGTATTTT. Translation gives CASSRRGGSTDTQYF. This sequence joins TRBV7-6 and TRBJ2-3; TRBD2 aligns across 9 bases. CDR3 size: 15 residues. Germline-derived CDR1 and CDR2 are SGHVS and FNYEAQ. V shed 6 bases, J shed 2 bases, and the junction held 6 bases outside the gene matches.

In this sample, this clonotype turned up many times. The chain combines TRBV12-3 or TRBV12-4 with TRBJ2-3; 10 nucleotides align to TRBD2. Trimming removed 3 bases from V and 7 bases from J; junction bases left unmatched: 7. This CDR3 region has 15 residues. CDR3 amino acids: CASSFLASGSYTQYF. The CDR3 bases are TGTGCCAGCAGTTTTCTGGCTAGCGGGAGTTATACGCAGTATTTT.

This clonotype was seen many times. For the CDR3, the DNA is TGCAGTGCTAGGGTCCGGGGGCGAGGGAGCAATCAGCCCCAGCATTTT. It codes for CSARVRGRGSNQPQHF. This sequence joins TRBV20-1 and TRBJ1-5; weak D call: TRBD1 (6 bases). This CDR3 comprises 16 residues. Germline V lookup: CDR1 DFQATT, CDR2 SNEGSKA (reference sequence). Between the trimmed V and J ends, which lost 3 bases and 1 base, there was a span of 16 bases.

This clonotype was detected ten times or more. This chain connects TRBV3-1 to TRBJ2-5; D not certain. The V gene lost 5 bases and the J gene lost 2 bases, with 15 bases spanning the gap. The germline gives CDR1 LGHDT, CDR2 YNNKEL (reference sequence). The CDR3 runs 15 residues. The CDR3 loop is CASSEISRAQETQYF. CDR3 nucleotide sequence: TGTGCCAGCAGCGAAATTTCTAGGGCACAAGAGACCCAGTACTTC.

At least ten counts were recorded for this clonotype. This rearrangement joins TRBV5-1 to TRBJ2-3, with D possibly matching TRBD1 (5 bases). V was pared by 0 bases and J by 4 bases, with 9 bases between. This CDR3 comprises 14 residues. CDR1 is SGHRS and CDR2 is YFSETQ in the germline V gene. CDR3 DNA: TGCGCCAGCAGCTTGGGCGAACAGGCAGATACGCAGTATTTT. This gives the protein CASSLGEQADTQYF.

Points on this clonotype: This may stem from a read error, because a much larger clone lies one nucleotide away. This sequence joins TRBV6-6 and TRBJ1-1; D is unresolved. V was shortened by 11 bases and J by 1 base, with 14 bases between the two germline ends. CDR3 size: 13 residues. Germline loops: CDR1 MNHNY, CDR2 SVGAGI (reference sequence). The chain's CDR3 is CAGTPDENTEAFF. The CDR3 nucleotides are TGTGCCGGCACCCCGGACGAGAACACTGAAGCTTTCTTT.

The rearrangement links TRBV20-1 to TRBJ2-7; either TRBD1 or TRBD2 may fit D (6 bases each). Germline-derived CDR1 and CDR2 are DFQATT and SNEGSKA (reference sequence). V was pared by 7 bases and J by 3 bases, with 16 bases between. This CDR3 comprises 13 residues. The CDR3 DNA sequence: TGCAGTGGAAGTTACAGGGACTTCTACGAGCAGTACTTC. Protein product: CSGSYRDFYEQYF.

The rearrangement joins TRBV3-1 to TRBJ2-1; 7 bases match TRBD2. V shed 9 bases and J 5 bases; nucleotides not matched to a gene: 7. There are 13 residues in the CDR3. Germline CDR1 and CDR2: LGHDT and YNNKEL (reference sequence). The CDR3 loop is CASQRGTNNEQFF. For the CDR3, the DNA is TGTGCCAGTCAGCGGGGTACTAACAATGAGCAGTTCTTC.

There are many counts of this clonotype. The rearrangement uses TRBV7-8 and TRBJ2-3, with TRBD1 as a possible D gene (6 bases). The CDR3 extends over 16 amino acids. With 7 bases removed from V and 2 bases from J, the gap between germline ends came to 19 bases. Looked up from germline, CDR1 is SGHVS and CDR2 is FQNEAQ. As DNA, the CDR3 is TGTGCCAGCACCTCAACCGGGACAAAATACACAGATACGCAGTATTTT. Translated: CASTSTGTKYTDTQYF.

The rearrangement uses TRBV2 and TRBJ2-6; 7 bases are a match to TRBD2. The CDR3 totals 18 residues. The J segment lost 2 bases and the V segment lost 1 base, leaving 8 bases of the junction unmatched. Germline lookup yields CDR1 SNHLY and CDR2 FYNNEI. The CDR3 DNA follows: TGTGCCAGCAGTGAAGGAGGGGACTACTTGGCTGGGGCCAACGTCCTGACTTTC. Its translation: CASSEGGDYLAGANVLTF.

With respect to this clonotype: This may arise from a read error, as a much more abundant clone is one base away. The chain uses TRBV7-9 and TRBJ2-3; TRBD1 might be the D (6 bases). The CDR3 length is 13 residues. Germline-derived CDR1 and CDR2 are SEHNR and FQNEAQ (reference sequence). The CDR3 nucleotides read TGTACCAGCAGACGGGACATCACAGATACGCAGTATTTT. Amino acids: CTSRRDITDTQYF.

This clonotype was seen a few times. J is TRBJ1-1 and V is TRBV5-1; D remains unclear. Germline V gene data show CDR1 as SGHRS and CDR2 as YFSETQ. V lost 1 base to trimming and J lost 2 bases, with 9 bases between them. This CDR3 comprises 14 residues. CDR3: CASSLFTGNTEAFF. The CDR3 nucleotides read TGCGCCAGCAGCTTGTTTACTGGAAACACTGAAGCTTTCTTT.

In this sample, this clonotype turned up many times. V and J are TRBV7-9 and TRBJ2-1, with D perhaps matching TRBD2 (7 bases). The CDR3 runs 16 residues. V lost 5 bases, J lost 5 bases, and 19 bases lay in between. Germline-derived CDR1 and CDR2 are SEHNR and FQNEAQ (reference sequence). The CDR3 bases are TGTGCCAGCAGCCCCTGGATTGGGCGGGGGCACAATGAGCAGTTCTTC. This sequence encodes CASSPWIGRGHNEQFF.

This clonotype appeared many times. This chain connects TRBV7-9 to TRBJ1-4, with D possibly matching TRBD1 (6 bases). CDR1 and CDR2 from the germline V gene are SEHNR and FQNEAQ (reference sequence). The V end was cut by 5 bases, the J end by 7 bases, with 20 bases between. The CDR3 contains 16 residues. The CDR3 DNA follows: TGTGCCAGCAGCAGGCTGAGGGGCTCGGACAGTGAAAAACTGTTTTTT. It translates to CASSRLRGSDSEKLFF.